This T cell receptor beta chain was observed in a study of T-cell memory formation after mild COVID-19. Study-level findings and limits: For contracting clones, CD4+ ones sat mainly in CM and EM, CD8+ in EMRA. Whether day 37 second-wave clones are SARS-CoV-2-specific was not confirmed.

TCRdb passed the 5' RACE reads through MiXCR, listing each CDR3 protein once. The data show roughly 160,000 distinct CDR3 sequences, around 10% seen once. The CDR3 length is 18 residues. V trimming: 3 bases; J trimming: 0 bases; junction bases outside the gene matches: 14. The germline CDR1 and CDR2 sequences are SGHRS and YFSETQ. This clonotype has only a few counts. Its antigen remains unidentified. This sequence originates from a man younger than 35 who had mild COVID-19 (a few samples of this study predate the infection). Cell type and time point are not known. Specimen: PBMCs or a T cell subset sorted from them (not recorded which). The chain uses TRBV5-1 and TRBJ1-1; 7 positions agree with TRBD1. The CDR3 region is CASSWLPRQGGMNTEAFF. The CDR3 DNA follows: TGCGCCAGCAGCTGGCTACCCCGACAGGGAGGGATGAACACTGAAGCTTTCTTT.